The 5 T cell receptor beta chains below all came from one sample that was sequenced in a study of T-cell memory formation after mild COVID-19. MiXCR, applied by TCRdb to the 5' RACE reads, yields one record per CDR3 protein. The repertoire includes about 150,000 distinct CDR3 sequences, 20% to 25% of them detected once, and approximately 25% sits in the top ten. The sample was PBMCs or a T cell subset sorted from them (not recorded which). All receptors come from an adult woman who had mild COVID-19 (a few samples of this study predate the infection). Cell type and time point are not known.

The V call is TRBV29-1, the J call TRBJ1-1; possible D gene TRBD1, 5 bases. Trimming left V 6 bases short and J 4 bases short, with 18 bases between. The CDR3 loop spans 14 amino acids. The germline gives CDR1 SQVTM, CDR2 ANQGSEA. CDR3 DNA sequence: TGCAGCGTCGACGGACATAACGAGGGCACTGAAGCTTTCTTT. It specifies CSVDGHNEGTEAFF.

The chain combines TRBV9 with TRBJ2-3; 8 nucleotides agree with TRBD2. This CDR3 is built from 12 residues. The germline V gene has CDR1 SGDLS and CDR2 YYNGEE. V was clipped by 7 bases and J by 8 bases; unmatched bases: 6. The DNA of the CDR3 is TGTGCCAGCGGGACTAGTAGGGGTACGCAGTATTTT. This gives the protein CASGTSRGTQYF.

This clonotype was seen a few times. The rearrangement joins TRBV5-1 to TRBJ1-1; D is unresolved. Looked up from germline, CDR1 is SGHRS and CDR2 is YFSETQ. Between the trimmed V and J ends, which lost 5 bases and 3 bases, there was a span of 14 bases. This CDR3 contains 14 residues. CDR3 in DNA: TGCGCCAGCAGTAAGGGTATGGAGGACACTGAAGCTTTCTTT. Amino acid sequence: CASSKGMEDTEAFF.

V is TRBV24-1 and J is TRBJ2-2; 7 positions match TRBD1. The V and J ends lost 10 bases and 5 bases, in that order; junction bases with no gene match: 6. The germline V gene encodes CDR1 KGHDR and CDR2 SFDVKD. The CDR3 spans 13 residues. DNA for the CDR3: TGTGCCACTTGTGACAGGGCGACCGGGGAGCTGTTTTTT. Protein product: CATCDRATGELFF.

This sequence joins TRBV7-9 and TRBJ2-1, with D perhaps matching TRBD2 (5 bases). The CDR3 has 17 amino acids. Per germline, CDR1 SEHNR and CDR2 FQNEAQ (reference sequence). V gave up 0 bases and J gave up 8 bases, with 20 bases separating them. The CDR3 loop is CASSLAIGSGILDEQFF. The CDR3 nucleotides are TGTGCCAGCAGCTTAGCGATCGGGTCGGGGATTTTGGATGAGCAGTTCTTC. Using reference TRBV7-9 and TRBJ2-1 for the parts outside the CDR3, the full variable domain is DTGVSQNPRHKITKRGQNVTFRCDPISEHNRLYWYRQTLGQGPEFLTYFQNEAQLEKSRLLSDRFSAERPKGSFSTLEIQRTEQGDSAMYLCASSLAIGSGILDEQFFGPGTRLTVL.